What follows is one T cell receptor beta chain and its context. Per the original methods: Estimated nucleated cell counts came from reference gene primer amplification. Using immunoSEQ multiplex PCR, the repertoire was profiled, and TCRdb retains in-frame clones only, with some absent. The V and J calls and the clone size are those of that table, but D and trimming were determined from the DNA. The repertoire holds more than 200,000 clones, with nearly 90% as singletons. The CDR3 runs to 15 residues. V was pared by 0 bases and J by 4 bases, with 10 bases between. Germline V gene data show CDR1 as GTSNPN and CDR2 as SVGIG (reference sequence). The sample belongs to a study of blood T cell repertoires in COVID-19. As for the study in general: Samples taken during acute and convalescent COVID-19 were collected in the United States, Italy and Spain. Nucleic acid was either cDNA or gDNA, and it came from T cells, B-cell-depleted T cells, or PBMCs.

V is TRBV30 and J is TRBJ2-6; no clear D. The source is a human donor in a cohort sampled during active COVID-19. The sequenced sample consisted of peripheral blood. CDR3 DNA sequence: TGTGCCTGGAGTGTAGAGTCCCTGGGGGCCAACGTCCTGACTTTC. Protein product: CAWSVESLGANVLTF.